This T cell receptor (beta chain) was sequenced for a study of cytomegalovirus exposure and HLA in healthy donors. The study's findings and limits: Several top significant clusters appeared, in a later analysis, to be linked to common viral pathogens. Roughly uniform depth of sequencing across donors was assumed in presence/absence analyses.

PCR amplification relied on 60 Vbeta primers (plus 13 Jbeta primers). Assay used: immunoSEQ multiplex PCR; TCRdb lists only in-frame clones, some missing. The sample carries about 120,000 clones, about 80% recorded once. Of note for this clone: No antigen is known for it.

The CDR3 extends over 13 amino acids. Germline V CDR1 and CDR2: SNHLY, FYNNEI. The chain employs TRBV2 and TRBJ2-5; 8 bases match TRBD2. The assigned J gene may be wrong: the sequence end matches TRBJ2-7 better. Sequencing was carried out using PBMCs. This receptor was obtained from a man between 25 and 39 years old in good health and CMV-seropositive. CDR3 sequence: CAGTGAGDYEQYF. DNA for the CDR3: TGTGCCGGCACCGGAGCGGGAGACTACGAGCAGTACTTC.